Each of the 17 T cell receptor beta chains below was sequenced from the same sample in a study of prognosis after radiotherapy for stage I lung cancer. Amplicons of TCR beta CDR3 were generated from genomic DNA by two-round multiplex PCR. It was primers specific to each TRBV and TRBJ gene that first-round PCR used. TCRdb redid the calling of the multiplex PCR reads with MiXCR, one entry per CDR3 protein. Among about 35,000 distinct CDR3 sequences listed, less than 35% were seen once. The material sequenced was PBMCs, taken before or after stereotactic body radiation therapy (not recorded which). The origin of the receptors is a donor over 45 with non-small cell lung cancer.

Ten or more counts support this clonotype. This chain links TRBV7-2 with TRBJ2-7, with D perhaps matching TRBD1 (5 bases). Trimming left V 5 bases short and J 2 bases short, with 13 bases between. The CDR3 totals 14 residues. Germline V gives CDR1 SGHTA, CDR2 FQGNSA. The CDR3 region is CASSTGYTPYEQYF. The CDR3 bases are TGTGCCAGCAGCACAGGTTATACGCCCTACGAGCAGTACTTC.

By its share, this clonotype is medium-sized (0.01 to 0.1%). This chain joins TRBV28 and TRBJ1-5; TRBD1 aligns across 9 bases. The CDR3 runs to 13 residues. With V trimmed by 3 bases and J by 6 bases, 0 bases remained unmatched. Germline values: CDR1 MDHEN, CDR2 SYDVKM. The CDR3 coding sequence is TGTGCCAGCAGTTTGACAGGGGGTCAGCCCCAGCATTTT. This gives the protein CASSLTGGQPQHF.

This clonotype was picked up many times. The CDR3 protein is CASSLGRGRNTEAFF. The CDR3 region has the DNA TGTGCCAGCAGCTTAGGAAGGGGGAGGAACACTGAAGCTTTCTTT. J is TRBJ1-1 and V is TRBV7-8, with a weak D call TRBD1 (6 bases). The germline gives CDR1 SGHVS, CDR2 FQNEAQ. The CDR3 is made up of 15 amino acids. V was clipped by 1 base and J by 1 base, with 10 bases between them.

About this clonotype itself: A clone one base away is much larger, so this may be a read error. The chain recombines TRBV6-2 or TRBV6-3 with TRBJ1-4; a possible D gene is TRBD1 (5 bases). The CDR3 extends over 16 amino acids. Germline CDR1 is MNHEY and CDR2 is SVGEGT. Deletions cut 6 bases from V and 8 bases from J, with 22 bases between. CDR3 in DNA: TGTGCCAGCAGAGCCCGCTATACCGGGACGGCAGAAAAACTGTTTTTT. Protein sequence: CASRARYTGTAEKLFF.

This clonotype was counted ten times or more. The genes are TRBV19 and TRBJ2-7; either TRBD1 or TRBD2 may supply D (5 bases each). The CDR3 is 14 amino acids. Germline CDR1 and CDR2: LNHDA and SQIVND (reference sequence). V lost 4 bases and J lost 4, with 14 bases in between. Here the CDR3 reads CASSTVLGEYEQYF. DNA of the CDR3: TGTGCCAGTAGTACCGTCCTAGGGGAGTACGAGCAGTACTTC. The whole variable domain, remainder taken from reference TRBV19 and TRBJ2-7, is DGGITQSPKYLFRKEGQNVTLSCEQNLNHDAMYWYRQDPGQGLRLIYYSQIVNDFQKGDIAEGYSVSREKKESFPLTVTSAQKNPTAFYLCASSTVLGEYEQYFGPGTRLTVT.

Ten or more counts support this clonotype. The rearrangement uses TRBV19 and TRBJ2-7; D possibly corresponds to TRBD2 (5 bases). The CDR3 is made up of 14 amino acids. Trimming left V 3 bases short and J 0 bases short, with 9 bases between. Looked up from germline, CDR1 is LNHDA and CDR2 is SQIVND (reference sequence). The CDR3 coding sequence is TGTGCCAGTAGTATTGTCGGGGACTCCTACGAGCAGTACTTC. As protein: CASSIVGDSYEQYF.

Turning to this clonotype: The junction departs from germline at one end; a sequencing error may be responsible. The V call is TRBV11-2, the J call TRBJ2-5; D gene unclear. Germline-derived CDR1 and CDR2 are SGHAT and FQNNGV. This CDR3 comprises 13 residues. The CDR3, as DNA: TGTGCCAGCAGCTTATTTCAGTCGGAGACCAAGTACTTC. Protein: CASSLFQSETKYF.

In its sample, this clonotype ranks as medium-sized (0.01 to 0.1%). The CDR3 nucleotides read TGTGCCAGCACGGCCCCGACAGGGGCGGGCGAGCAGTACTTC. Translation gives CASTAPTGAGEQYF. The gene calls are TRBV6-1 and TRBJ2-7; 8 nucleotides agree with TRBD1. Germline lookup yields CDR1 MNHNS and CDR2 SASEGT. This CDR3 comprises 14 residues. The V segment lost 7 bases and the J segment 6 bases; nucleotides outside the gene matches: 11.

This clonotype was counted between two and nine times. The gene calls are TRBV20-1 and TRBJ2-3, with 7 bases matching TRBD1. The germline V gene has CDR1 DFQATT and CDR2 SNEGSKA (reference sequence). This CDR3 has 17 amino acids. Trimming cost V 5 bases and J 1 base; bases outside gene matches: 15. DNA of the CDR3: TGCAGTGCTCTCCTAGCCCCGGGACAGTTTCGCACAGATACGCAGTATTTT. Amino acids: CSALLAPGQFRTDTQYF.

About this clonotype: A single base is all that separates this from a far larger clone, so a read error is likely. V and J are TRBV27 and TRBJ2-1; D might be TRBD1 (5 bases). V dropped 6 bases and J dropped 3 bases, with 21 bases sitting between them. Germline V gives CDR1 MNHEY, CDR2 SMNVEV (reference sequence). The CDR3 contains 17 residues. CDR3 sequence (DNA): TGTGCCAGCAGGGCCTATCCGACAGTGGGCATCTACAATGAGCAGTTCTTC. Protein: CASRAYPTVGIYNEQFF.

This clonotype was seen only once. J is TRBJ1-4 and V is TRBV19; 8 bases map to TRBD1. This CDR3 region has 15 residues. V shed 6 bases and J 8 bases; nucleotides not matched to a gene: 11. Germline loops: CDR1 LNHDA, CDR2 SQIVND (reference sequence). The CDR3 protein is CASSRAQGADEKLFF. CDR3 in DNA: TGTGCCAGTAGCCGGGCGCAGGGGGCTGACGAAAAACTGTTTTTT.

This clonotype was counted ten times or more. CDR3 nucleotide sequence: TGTGCCAGCAGCCCTGGGGGGTACGACGGGGAGCTGTTTTTT. It specifies CASSPGGYDGELFF. This rearrangement joins TRBV9 to TRBJ2-2, with D maybe TRBD2 (6 bases). The CDR3 is 14 residues long. Germline CDR1 SGDLS, CDR2 YYNGEE. V gave up 4 bases and J gave up 7 bases, with 14 bases separating them.

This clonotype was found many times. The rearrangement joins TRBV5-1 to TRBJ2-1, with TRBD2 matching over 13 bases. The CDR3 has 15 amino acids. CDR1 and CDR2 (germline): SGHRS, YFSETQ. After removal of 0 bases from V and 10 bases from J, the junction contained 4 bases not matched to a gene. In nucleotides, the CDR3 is TGCGCCAGCAGCTTGGGGACTAGCGGGAGAGGCGAGCAGTTCTTC. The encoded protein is CASSLGTSGRGEQFF.

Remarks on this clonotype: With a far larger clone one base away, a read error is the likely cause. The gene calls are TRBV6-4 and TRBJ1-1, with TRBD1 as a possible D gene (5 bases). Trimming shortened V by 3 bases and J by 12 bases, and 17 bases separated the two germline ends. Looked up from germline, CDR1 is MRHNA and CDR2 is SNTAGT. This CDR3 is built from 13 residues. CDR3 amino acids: CASSEASHRSSFF. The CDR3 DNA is TGTGCCAGCAGTGAAGCGTCTCACAGGAGCTCTTTCTTT.

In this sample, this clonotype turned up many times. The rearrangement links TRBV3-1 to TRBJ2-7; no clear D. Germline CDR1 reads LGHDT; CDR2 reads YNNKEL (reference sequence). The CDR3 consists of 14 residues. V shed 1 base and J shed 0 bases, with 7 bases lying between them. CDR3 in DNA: TGTGCCAGCAGCCAAGGCCCTGTCTCCTACGAGCAGTACTTC. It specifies CASSQGPVSYEQYF.

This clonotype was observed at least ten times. In nucleotides, the CDR3 is TGTGCCAGCAGTCTGGGACAGGGGGGAGGTCAGCCCCAGCATTTT. It yields the protein CASSLGQGGGQPQHF. The chain recombines TRBV28 with TRBJ1-5; 11 bases match TRBD1. Germline V gene lookup returns CDR1 MDHEN and CDR2 SYDVKM. Germline trimming cut 5 bases from V and 6 bases from J; bases unmatched to any gene: 6. The length of the CDR3 is 15 residues.

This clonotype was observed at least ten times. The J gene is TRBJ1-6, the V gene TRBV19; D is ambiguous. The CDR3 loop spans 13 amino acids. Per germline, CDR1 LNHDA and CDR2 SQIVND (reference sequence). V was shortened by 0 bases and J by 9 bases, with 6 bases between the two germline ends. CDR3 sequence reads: CASSIELGSPLHF. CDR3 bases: TGTGCCAGTAGTATAGAATTGGGTTCACCCCTCCACTTT.